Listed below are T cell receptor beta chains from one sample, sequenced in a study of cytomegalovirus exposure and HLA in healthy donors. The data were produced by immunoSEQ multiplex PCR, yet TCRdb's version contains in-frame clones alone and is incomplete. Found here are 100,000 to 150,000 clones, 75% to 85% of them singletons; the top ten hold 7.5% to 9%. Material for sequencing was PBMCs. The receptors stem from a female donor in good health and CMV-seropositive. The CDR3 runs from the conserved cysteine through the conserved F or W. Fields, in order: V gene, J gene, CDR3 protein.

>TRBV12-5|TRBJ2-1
CASVIGGTFTYNEQFF
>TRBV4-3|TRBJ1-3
CASSMGGSGNTIYF
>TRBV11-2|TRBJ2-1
CASSLGTTYNEQFF
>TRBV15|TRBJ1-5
CATRRDRDQPQHF
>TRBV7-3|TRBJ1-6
CASSLTGTGHSPLHF
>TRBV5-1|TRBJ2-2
CASSLPRITGELFF
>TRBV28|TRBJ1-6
CASSSPGASRALHF
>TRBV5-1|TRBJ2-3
CASTSRGSTDTQYF
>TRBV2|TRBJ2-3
CASREQVMEAQYF
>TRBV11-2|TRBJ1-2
CASSPLEGASYGYTF
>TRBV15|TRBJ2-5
CATSRVRLETQYF
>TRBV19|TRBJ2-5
CASKKNQRLPQETQYF
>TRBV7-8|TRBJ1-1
CASSLIQGARTEAFF